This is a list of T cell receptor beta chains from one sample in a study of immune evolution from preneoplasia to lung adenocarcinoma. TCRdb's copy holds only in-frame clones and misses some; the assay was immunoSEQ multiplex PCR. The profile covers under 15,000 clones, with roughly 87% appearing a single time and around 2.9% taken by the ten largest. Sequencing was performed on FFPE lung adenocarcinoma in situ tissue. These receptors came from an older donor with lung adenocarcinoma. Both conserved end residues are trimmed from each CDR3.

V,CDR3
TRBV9,ASSVGYSGRYEQY
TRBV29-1,SVSTGAGEQF
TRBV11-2,ASSLPSGAAF
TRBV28,AGRPRDRAKGEQY
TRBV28,ASRPAGGSQPQH
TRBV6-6,ASSQGLQETQY
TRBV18,ASSPQDDYYGYT
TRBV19,ASSKAGATNTEAF
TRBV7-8,ASSLDPAGAGTGELF
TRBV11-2,ASSLGGGNTIY
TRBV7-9,ASSPLSLHEQY
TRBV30,AWSHGELGGNTIY
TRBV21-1,ASFHTQRDEKLF
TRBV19,ASGEIPNTEAF
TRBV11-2,ASSSLAQTYNEQF
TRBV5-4,ASSLGHGYRYEQY
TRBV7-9,ASSPAGLAGVPYNEQF
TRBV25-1,ASSESAGMYEKLF
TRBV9,ASSVDGHGELF
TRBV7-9,ASSGSGSYYEQY
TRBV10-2,ASSPFRGSNQPQH
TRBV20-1,SPRLTYEQY
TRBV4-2,ASSQEGDRSSEQF
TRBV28,ASTRTGSLYEQY
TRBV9,ASSVASSGQETQY
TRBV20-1,SARQGYEQY
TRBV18,ASSRDWTEAF
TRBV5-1,ASSLGGARNTEAF
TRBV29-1,SVDGGRVDTQY
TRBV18,ASSPQGNSGQPQH